The 16 T cell receptor beta chains in this list originate from one sample, sequenced in a study of vaccination effects on CD4 cells after COVID-19. Their antigens are not known. Antigen-specific CD4+ T cell clonotypes were called by their expansion after viral peptide-pool culture in ViraFEST. Scientists isolated CD4+ T cells after a roughly nine-day culture period ended. Everyone in the study got two shots of either the BNT162b2 or mRNA-1273 vaccine. Clones were sequenced by immunoSEQ multiplex PCR, and TCRdb holds only the in-frame ones, with some missing. The table shows almost 30,000 clones, with about 73% occurring only once. Material: CD4+ T cells from PBMCs cultured with HCoV-OC43 spike peptides, obtained after COVID-19 vaccination. The subset here: HCoV-OC43 spike overlapping peptide pool stimulation. Source of these receptors: a human donor who received a COVID-19 vaccine.

Only a few counts were recorded for this clone. The gene calls are TRBV24-1 and TRBJ1-1; D gene ambiguous. The CDR3 extends over 13 amino acids. The ends were cut back, 5 bases at V and 3 bases at J, with 9 bases in the middle. Germline CDR1 and CDR2: KGHDR and SFDVKD. This CDR3 is CATSGSRDTEAFF. In DNA, the CDR3 is TGTGCCACCAGTGGCTCCCGGGACACTGAAGCTTTCTTT.

CDR3 in DNA: TGTGCCAGCAGTCCGGACAGGGGAAACACTGAAGCTTTCTTT. Its translation: CASSPDRGNTEAFF. The genes are TRBV6-5 and TRBJ1-1; 9 bases line up with TRBD1. The CDR3 spans 14 residues. Germline V gene lookup returns CDR1 MNHEY and CDR2 SVGAGI. V lost 5 bases to trimming and J lost 2 bases; unmatched junction nucleotides: 3.

The gene calls are TRBV6-1 and TRBJ2-2; a possible D gene is TRBD2 (6 bases). CDR1 is MNHNS and CDR2 is SASEGT in the germline V gene. CDR3 length equals 15 residues. V dropped 2 bases and J dropped 10 bases, with 17 bases sitting between them. The CDR3 coding sequence is TGTGCCAGCAGTGAATCGGTAGGAGGGGTCGCGGAGCTGTTTTTT. Residues: CASSESVGGVAELFF.

The chain is built from TRBV27 and TRBJ2-7; D possibly uses TRBD1 or TRBD2 (5 bases each). The CDR3 spans 11 residues. V was shortened by 2 bases and J by 8 bases, with 7 bases between the two germline ends. CDR1 is MNHEY, CDR2 SMNVEV, per germline (reference sequence). The CDR3 DNA sequence: TGTGCCAGCAGTTTACTGGGACAGCAGTACTTC. Its protein product is CASSLLGQQYF.

The gene calls are TRBV6-6 and TRBJ2-2; D unresolved. V was cut by 0 bases and J by 0 bases, with 5 bases left in between. The CDR3 runs to 15 residues. Germline CDR1 is MNHNY and CDR2 is SVGAGI (reference sequence). CDR3 sequence reads: CASSYSDPNTGELFF. In nucleotides, the CDR3 is TGTGCCAGCAGTTACTCGGACCCGAACACCGGGGAGCTGTTTTTT.

This rearrangement joins TRBV12-2 to TRBJ2-3; whether TRBD2, the table's D call, matches the DNA was not checked. TRBV12-2 is annotated as a pseudogene. This CDR3 is 18 amino acids long. CDR3 coding DNA: TGTGCAAGTCGCTCCCATAGGACTAGCGGGAGGGCCGGTGATACGCAGTATTTT. Protein product: CASRSHRTSGRAGDTQYF.

The chain is built from TRBV5-4 and TRBJ2-1; 8 bases match TRBD2. There are 16 residues in the CDR3. Trimming cost V 4 bases and J 1 base; bases outside gene matches: 7. Germline CDR1 reads SGHNT; CDR2 reads YYREEE (reference sequence). CDR3 nucleotide sequence: TGTGCCAGCAGCCGATCCACTAGCGGTTCCTACAATGAGCAGTTCTTC. Translation gives CASSRSTSGSYNEQFF.

This chain links TRBV14 with TRBJ1-4; D not certain. The V gene's germline CDR1 is SGHDN and CDR2 FVKESK. Trimming stripped 4 bases from V and 0 bases from J, with 12 bases between. This CDR3 region has 16 residues. This CDR3 reads CASSPSGGATNEKLFF. Here the CDR3 DNA reads TGTGCCAGCAGCCCCAGTGGAGGTGCAACTAATGAAAAACTGTTTTTT.

V is TRBV6-4 and J is TRBJ1-5, with TRBD1 matching 7 bases. Germline CDR1 and CDR2: MRHNA and SNTAGT. V trimming: 6 bases; J trimming: 4 bases; junction bases outside the gene matches: 3. CDR3 length equals 13 residues. The CDR3, as DNA: TGTGCCAGCAGCCTGGACAGGAATCAGCCCCAGCATTTT. Translated, it gives CASSLDRNQPQHF.

The V gene is TRBV15, the J gene TRBJ2-7; 12 positions match TRBD2. This CDR3 spans 16 amino acids. Germline CDR1 and CDR2: LNHNV and YYDKDF (reference sequence). The trim removed 3 bases at V and 3 bases at J, leaving 6 bases unmatched. The CDR3 sequence: CATSSPTSGSFYEQYF. The CDR3 nucleotides read TGTGCCACCAGCAGTCCGACTAGCGGGAGTTTCTACGAGCAGTACTTC.

The chain links TRBV6-5 to TRBJ2-2; D uncertain. V dropped 2 bases and J dropped 7 bases, with 17 bases sitting between them. Germline values: CDR1 MNHEY, CDR2 SVGAGI. The CDR3 covers 16 residues. CDR3 protein: CASSYTQLSFDGELFF. CDR3 coding DNA: TGTGCCAGCAGTTACACCCAGCTCTCATTCGACGGGGAGCTGTTTTTT.

The V and J genes are TRBV11-2 and TRBJ2-5; either TRBD1 or TRBD2 may supply D (5 bases each). V lost 5 bases and J lost 5, with 15 bases in between. Germline-derived CDR1 and CDR2 are SGHAT and FQNNGV. The CDR3 totals 14 residues. This CDR3 is CASSAGALWETQYF. In nucleotides, the CDR3 is TGTGCCAGCAGCGCCGGGGCCCTCTGGGAGACCCAGTACTTC.

This rearrangement joins TRBV20-1 to TRBJ2-3, with 10 bases that match TRBD2. The CDR3 extends over 15 amino acids. V lost 3 bases to trimming and J lost 6 bases; unmatched junction nucleotides: 9. Germline V lookup: CDR1 DFQATT, CDR2 SNEGSKA (reference sequence). In DNA, the CDR3 is TGCAGTGCTAGTCCCCTAGCGGGAGTCGGGGATACGCAGTATTTT. Translating gives CSASPLAGVGDTQYF.

This chain connects TRBV3-1 (or the pseudogene TRBV3-2) to TRBJ2-5; TRBD2 aligns across 7 bases. This CDR3 contains 13 residues. The germline CDR1 and CDR2 sequences are LGHDT and YNNKEL (reference sequence). Trimming at V came to 2 bases and at J to 9 bases, leaving 6 bases not matched to a gene. The CDR3 here is CASSQMTSSAQYF. The CDR3 coding sequence is TGTGCCAGCAGCCAAATGACTAGCTCGGCCCAGTACTTC.

The chain recombines TRBV6-5 with TRBJ1-4; possibly TRBD1 for D (6 bases). The germline V gene has CDR1 MNHEY and CDR2 SVGAGI. The V end lost 6 bases, the J end lost 8 bases, and 16 bases lay between the germline ends. CDR3 size: 14 residues. CDR3: CASSQTGSREKLFF. As DNA, the CDR3 is TGTGCCAGCAGCCAGACAGGCTCGAGGGAAAAACTGTTTTTT.

This clone showed up just once. This sequence joins TRBV5-1 and TRBJ2-1; 10 positions agree with TRBD2. J was trimmed by 5 bases and V by 0 bases; bases with no gene match: 5. The CDR3 consists of 16 residues. Per the germline V gene, CDR1 is SGHRS and CDR2 is YFSETQ. The CDR3 loop is CASSLEGLARNNEQFF. The CDR3 region has the DNA TGCGCCAGCAGCTTGGAGGGACTAGCGCGAAACAATGAGCAGTTCTTC.